A selection of T cell receptor beta chains follows, all from one sample in a study of type 1 regulatory T cells. Their recognized antigens are unknown. TCRdb independently ran MiXCR on the reads; one entry per CDR3 protein. The sample has approximately 42,000 distinct CDR3 sequences, more than 10% seen once. Sequences were obtained from cultured non-Tr1 T cells, either the whole culture or a sorted T cell fraction (not recorded which). The receptors originated from a human donor in good health. CDR3s include the opening cysteine and the closing phenylalanine or tryptophan. Fields, in order: V gene, J gene, clone size, D gene, CDR3 DNA, CDR3 protein. The D gene is left open where the match is weak. Where a row states a size, it is once, few, many or the class of an expanded clone; other rows omit it.

TRBV12-3/TRBV12-4	TRBJ1-1	few	-	TGTGCCAGCACCTCACGACTTGAGGGGACTGAAGCTTTCTTT	CASTSRLEGTEAFF
TRBV4-1	TRBJ1-3	few	-	TGCGCCAGCAGCAGGAGACAGGAACGAAGCTCTGGAAACACCATATATTTT	CASSRRQERSSGNTIYF
TRBV7-9	TRBJ1-2	few	-	TGTGCCAGCAGCTTCGGAAGAGTCGATGGCTACACCTTC	CASSFGRVDGYTF
TRBV20-1	TRBJ2-4	large	TRBD2	TGCAGTGCTCCCGGGGGAGCGGGAGGCCTTAAAAACATTCAGTACTTC	CSAPGGAGGLKNIQYF
TRBV27	TRBJ2-1	-	TRBD2	TGTGCCAGCATCGGACTAGCGGGATCCAATGAGCAGTTCTTC	CASIGLAGSNEQFF
TRBV7-9	TRBJ2-1	many	TRBD2	TGTGCCAGCAGCATGTCCGGGACTAGTCACAATGAGCAGTTCTTC	CASSMSGTSHNEQFF
TRBV11-3	TRBJ2-7	-	-	TGTGCCAGCAGCTTGACTTTTTCGGGAGAGCAGTACTTC	CASSLTFSGEQYF
TRBV18	TRBJ2-2	-	-	TGTGCCAGCTCACCGGGGGCGGGGAACACCGGGGAGCTGTTTTTT	CASSPGAGNTGELFF
TRBV20-1	TRBJ2-1	many	-	TGCAGTGCTAGAAGAGGGGTTGAGCAGTTCTTC	CSARRGVEQFF
TRBV6-2/TRBV6-3	TRBJ1-2	many	-	TGTGCCAGCAGTGCCCCTGGTCGGGGTAACTATGGCTACACCTTC	CASSAPGRGNYGYTF